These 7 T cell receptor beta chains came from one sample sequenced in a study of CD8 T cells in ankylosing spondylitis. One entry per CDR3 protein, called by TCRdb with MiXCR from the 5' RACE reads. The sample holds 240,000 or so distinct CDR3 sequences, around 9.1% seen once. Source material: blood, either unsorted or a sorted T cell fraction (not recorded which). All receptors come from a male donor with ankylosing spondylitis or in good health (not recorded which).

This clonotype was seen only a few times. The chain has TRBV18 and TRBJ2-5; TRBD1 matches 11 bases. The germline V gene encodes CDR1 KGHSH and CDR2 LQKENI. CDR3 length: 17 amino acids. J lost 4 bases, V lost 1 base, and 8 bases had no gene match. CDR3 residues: CASSPRRTGGLGETQYF. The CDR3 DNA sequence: TGTGCCAGCTCACCACGTAGGACAGGGGGCTTAGGAGAGACCCAGTACTTC.

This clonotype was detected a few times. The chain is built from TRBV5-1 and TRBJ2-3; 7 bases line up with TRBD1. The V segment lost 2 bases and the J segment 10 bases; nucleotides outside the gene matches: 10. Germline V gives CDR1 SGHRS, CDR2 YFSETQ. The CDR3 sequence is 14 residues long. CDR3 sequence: CASSLLTGSESQYF. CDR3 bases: TGCGCCAGCAGCTTATTGACAGGGTCCGAGTCGCAGTATTTT.

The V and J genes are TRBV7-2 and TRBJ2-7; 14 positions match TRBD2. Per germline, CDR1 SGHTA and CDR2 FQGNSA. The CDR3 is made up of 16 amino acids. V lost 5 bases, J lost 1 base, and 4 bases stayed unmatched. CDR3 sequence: CASSQGLAGDSYEQYF. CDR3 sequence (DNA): TGTGCCAGCAGCCAGGGACTAGCGGGGGATTCCTACGAGCAGTACTTC.

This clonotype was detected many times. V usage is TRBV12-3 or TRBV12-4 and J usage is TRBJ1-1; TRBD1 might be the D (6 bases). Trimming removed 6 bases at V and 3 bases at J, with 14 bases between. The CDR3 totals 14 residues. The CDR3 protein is CASRIRQVHTEAFF. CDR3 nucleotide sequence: TGTGCCAGCAGGATAAGACAGGTCCACACTGAAGCTTTCTTT.

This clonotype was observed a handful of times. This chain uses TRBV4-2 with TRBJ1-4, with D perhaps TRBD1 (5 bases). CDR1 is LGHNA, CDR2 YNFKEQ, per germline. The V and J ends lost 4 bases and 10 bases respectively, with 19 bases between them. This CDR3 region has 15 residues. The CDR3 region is CASSLLSQGERKLFF. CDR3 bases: TGTGCCAGCAGCCTCTTGTCCCAGGGAGAAAGAAAACTGTTTTTT.

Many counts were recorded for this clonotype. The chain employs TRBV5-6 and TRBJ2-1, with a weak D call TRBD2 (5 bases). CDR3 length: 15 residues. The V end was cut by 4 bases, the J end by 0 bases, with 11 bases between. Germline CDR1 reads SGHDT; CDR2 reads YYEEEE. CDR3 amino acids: CASSNGGSSYNEQFF. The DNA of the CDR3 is TGTGCCAGCAGCAACGGAGGTAGCTCCTACAATGAGCAGTTCTTC.

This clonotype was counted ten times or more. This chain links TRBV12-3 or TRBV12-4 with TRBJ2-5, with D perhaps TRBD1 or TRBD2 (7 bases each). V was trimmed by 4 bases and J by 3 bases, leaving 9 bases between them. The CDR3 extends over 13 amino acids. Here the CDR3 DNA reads TGTGCCAGCAGTTCAGGGGGGGAAGAGACCCAGTACTTC. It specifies CASSSGGEETQYF.